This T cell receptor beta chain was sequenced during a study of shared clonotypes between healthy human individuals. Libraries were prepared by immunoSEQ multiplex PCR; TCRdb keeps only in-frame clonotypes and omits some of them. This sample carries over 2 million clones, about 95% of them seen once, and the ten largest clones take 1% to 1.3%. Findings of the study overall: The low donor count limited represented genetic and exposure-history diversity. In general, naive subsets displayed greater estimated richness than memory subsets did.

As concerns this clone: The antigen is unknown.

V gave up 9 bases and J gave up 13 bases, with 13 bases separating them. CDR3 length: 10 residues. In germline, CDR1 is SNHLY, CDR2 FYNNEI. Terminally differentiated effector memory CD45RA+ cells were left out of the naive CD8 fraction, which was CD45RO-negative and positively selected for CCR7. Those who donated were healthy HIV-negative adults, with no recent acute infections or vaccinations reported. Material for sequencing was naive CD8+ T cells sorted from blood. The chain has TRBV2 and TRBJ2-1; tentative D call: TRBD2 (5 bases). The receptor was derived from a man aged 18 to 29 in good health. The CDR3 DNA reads TGTGCCAGTTTTCGGACTTTCCAGTTCTTC. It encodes CASFRTFQFF.